This TCR beta chain was retrieved from a study of T cell responses to AZD1222 COVID-19 vaccine. The data were produced by immunoSEQ multiplex PCR, yet TCRdb's version contains in-frame clones alone and is incomplete. Of approximately 100,000 clones listed, over 75% are singletons. Germline CDR1 reads MDHEN; CDR2 reads SYDVKM. The CDR3 loop spans 14 amino acids. Trimming took 5 bases from V and 7 from J; bases not matched to a gene: 8. This chain joins TRBV28 and TRBJ1-5; 7 bases match TRBD1. The sample consisted of peripheral blood, taken on day 0 of AZD1222 vaccination. The receptor was derived from an adult in good health. The CDR3 spells CASSPHRGLQPQHF. The DNA of the CDR3 is TGTGCCAGCAGTCCACACAGGGGCTTACAGCCCCAGCATTTT.